This passage covers 32 T cell receptor beta chains from one sample sequenced in a study of T cells in narcolepsy. Assay used: immunoSEQ multiplex PCR; TCRdb lists only in-frame clones, some missing. Among 36,000 or so clones listed, about nine tenths were seen once. Sequencing was done on a sample of CD45RA- memory CD4+ T cells from PBMCs. These receptor sequences come from a human donor with narcolepsy.

This sequence joins TRBV6-1 and TRBJ1-1; 8 bases are shared with TRBD1. Trimming removed 2 bases from V and 0 bases from J; junction bases left unmatched: 8. There are 17 residues in the CDR3. Germline V gives CDR1 MNHNS, CDR2 SASEGT. For the CDR3, the DNA is TGTGCCAGCAGTGAACGGGCAGGGGGCCGCATGAACACTGAAGCTTTCTTT. This sequence encodes CASSERAGGRMNTEAFF.

The chain carries TRBV13 and TRBJ1-2; maybe TRBD1 (6 bases). The length of the CDR3 is 14 residues. CDR1 is PRHDT, CDR2 FYEKMQ, per germline (reference sequence). Trimming shortened V by 6 bases and J by 4 bases, and 15 bases separated the two germline ends. CDR3 region: CASSREQGIYGYTF. CDR3 in DNA: TGTGCCAGCAGTCGGGAACAGGGAATCTATGGCTACACCTTC.

The chain has TRBV5-4 and TRBJ1-1; D remains unclear. The ends were cut back, 4 bases at V and 1 base at J, with 8 bases in the middle. Germline assignment: CDR1 SGHNT and CDR2 YYREEE (reference sequence). This CDR3 has 13 amino acids. In DNA, the CDR3 is TGTGCCAGCAGCAGGACGGGGAACACTGAAGCTTTCTTT. This sequence encodes CASSRTGNTEAFF.

This chain links TRBV6-1 with TRBJ2-7, with D perhaps assigned TRBD1 or TRBD2 (5 bases each). The CDR3 totals 13 residues. CDR1 MNHNS and CDR2 SASEGT come from the germline V gene. With 6 bases removed from V and 0 bases from J, the gap between germline ends came to 9 bases. CDR3 in amino acids: CASSGAFSYEQYF. The CDR3 DNA reads TGTGCCAGCAGCGGGGCTTTCTCCTACGAGCAGTACTTC.

The gene calls are TRBV6-6 and TRBJ2-1, with D unclear. The CDR3 is 16 residues long. CDR1 and CDR2 (germline): MNHNY, SVGAGI (reference sequence). V was cut by 0 bases and J by 4 bases, with 13 bases left in between. The CDR3 loop reads CASSYSLNPLYNEQFF. The CDR3 bases are TGTGCCAGCAGTTACTCGTTGAATCCCCTATACAATGAGCAGTTCTTC.

The CDR3 region is CASRRQANYGYTF. As DNA, the CDR3 is TGTGCCAGCCGGAGGCAAGCTAACTATGGCTACACCTTC. The chain combines TRBV2 with TRBJ1-2; D unclear. The CDR3 contains 13 residues. Trimming shortened V by 8 bases and J by 0 bases, and 10 bases separated the two germline ends. Germline V lookup: CDR1 SNHLY, CDR2 FYNNEI.

The rearrangement links TRBV11-3 to TRBJ2-2; D gene ambiguous. Germline lookup yields CDR1 SGHNT and CDR2 YENEEA. Trimming stripped 3 bases from V and 7 bases from J, with 15 bases between. The CDR3 has 15 residues. CDR3 coding DNA: TGTGCCAGCAGCTTCGGAAAGGGTTTAGGCGGGGAGCTGTTTTTT. Encoded protein: CASSFGKGLGGELFF.

The chain recombines TRBV4-3 with TRBJ2-1; TRBD2 matches at 7 bases. The CDR3 runs to 17 residues. Germline lookup yields CDR1 LGHNA and CDR2 YSLEER. V was clipped by 4 bases and J by 9 bases; unmatched bases: 18. DNA for the CDR3: TGCGCCAGCAGCCGCTCGGTTGGCGGGAGAACCCTAGTTGAGCAGTTCTTC. As protein: CASSRSVGGRTLVEQFF.

The chain combines TRBV7-8 with TRBJ1-2; 8 bases are a match to TRBD1. This CDR3 contains 15 residues. J was trimmed by 2 bases and V by 6 bases; bases with no gene match: 8. Germline CDR1 and CDR2: SGHVS and FQNEAQ. CDR3 residues: CASRQDRGSNYGYTF. Here the CDR3 DNA reads TGTGCCAGCAGACAAGACAGGGGTTCGAACTATGGCTACACCTTC.

A few counts support this clone. The gene calls are TRBV4-1 and TRBJ2-3, with D tentatively TRBD1 (6 bases). The CDR3 runs to 14 residues. Germline CDR1 MGHRA, CDR2 YSYEKL. Trimming took 1 base from V and 5 from J, leaving 10 bases between them. The CDR3 coding sequence is TGCGCCAGCAGCCAAGTCCCAGGGGAAGATACGCAGTATTTT. Translating it yields CASSQVPGEDTQYF.

This clone is a singleton in its sample. The rearrangement links TRBV28 to TRBJ1-6; 9 bases are a match to TRBD1. Germline-derived CDR1 and CDR2 are MDHEN and SYDVKM. The CDR3 runs 14 residues. V lost 6 bases to trimming and J lost 9 bases; unmatched junction nucleotides: 6. The CDR3 here is CASRPTGGGSPLHF. The CDR3, as DNA: TGTGCCAGCAGACCCACAGGGGGCGGTTCACCCCTCCACTTT. The whole variable domain, filled in from reference TRBV28 and TRBJ1-6, reads DVKVTQSSRYLVKRTGEKVFLECVQDMDHENMFWYRQDPGLGLRLIYFSYDVKMKEKGDIPEGYSVSREKKERFSLILESASTNQTSMYLCASRPTGGGSPLHFGNGTRLTVT.

This sequence joins TRBV5-1 and TRBJ1-4, with 7 nucleotides matching TRBD1. With 4 bases clipped from V and 4 bases from J, the junction kept 4 bases outside the gene matches. The V gene's germline CDR1 is SGHRS and CDR2 YFSETQ. The CDR3 runs to 14 residues. The CDR3 DNA reads as TGCGCCAGCAGCCCGACAGGGCTTAATGAAAAACTGTTTTTT. This gives the protein CASSPTGLNEKLFF.

The chain couples TRBV19 to TRBJ2-1; D is ambiguous. Germline V gene data show CDR1 as LNHDA and CDR2 as SQIVND (reference sequence). This CDR3 spans 11 amino acids. Trimming removed 3 bases from V and 9 bases from J, with 6 bases in between. The CDR3: CASSISSEQFF. For the CDR3, the DNA is TGTGCCAGTAGTATCTCTAGTGAGCAGTTCTTC.

This clone was seen a single time. The chain has TRBV19 and TRBJ2-5; no definite D call. Germline V gives CDR1 LNHDA, CDR2 SQIVND (reference sequence). This CDR3 is 13 amino acids long. The V end was cut by 0 bases, the J end by 4 bases, with 6 bases between. In nucleotides, the CDR3 is TGTGCCAGTAGTATAGAGGATCGAGAGACCCAGTACTTC. Protein: CASSIEDRETQYF.

The chain links TRBV30 to TRBJ1-2; 8 nucleotides agree with TRBD1. CDR3 length equals 14 residues. J was trimmed by 9 bases and V by 2 bases; bases with no gene match: 11. Germline-derived CDR1 and CDR2 are GTSNPN and SVGIG (reference sequence). The chain's CDR3 is CAWSTGGGQARYTF. The CDR3 DNA is TGTGCCTGGAGTACCGGGGGGGGACAGGCCCGCTACACCTTC.

The genes are TRBV6-4 and TRBJ2-3, with unresolved D. V lost 4 bases and J lost 6, with 11 bases in between. Germline-derived CDR1 and CDR2 are MRHNA and SNTAGT. CDR3 length: 13 residues. CDR3 coding DNA: TGTGCCAGCAGTGTCCCTCTTCCGGATACGCAGTATTTT. Protein product: CASSVPLPDTQYF.

The J gene is TRBJ1-2, the V gene TRBV10-3, with TRBD1 matching over 7 bases. The CDR3 totals 12 residues. With V trimmed by 0 bases and J by 8 bases, 0 bases remained unmatched. From germline, CDR1 is ENHRY and CDR2 SYGVKD. CDR3 protein: CAISESDRGYTF. In DNA, the CDR3 is TGTGCCATCAGTGAGTCGGACAGGGGCTACACCTTC.

This clone was detected a few times. This chain links TRBV19 with TRBJ1-1, with D perhaps matching TRBD1 (5 bases). Germline CDR1 is LNHDA and CDR2 is SQIVND (reference sequence). V lost 3 bases and J 10 bases, leaving 15 bases between the germline ends. The CDR3 is made up of 13 amino acids. CDR3 sequence (DNA): TGTGCCAGTAGTATCGGGGCCCACGCTGGAGCTTTCTTT. Protein product: CASSIGAHAGAFF.

The V call is TRBV4-2, the J call TRBJ2-5, with D perhaps TRBD1 (6 bases). V dropped 0 bases and J dropped 4 bases, with 18 bases sitting between them. CDR1 LGHNA and CDR2 YNFKEQ come from the germline V gene. The length of the CDR3 is 17 residues. Here the CDR3 reads CASSQEVEPRGGETQYF. CDR3 nucleotides: TGTGCCAGCAGCCAAGAGGTCGAACCTAGAGGGGGAGAGACCCAGTACTTC.

Regarding this clone: The sample holds other DNA sequences that translate to the same CDR3. The chain links TRBV9 to TRBJ2-5; no definite D call. Germline CDR1 and CDR2: SGDLS and YYNGEE. The CDR3 spans 13 residues. Trimming pared 2 bases from V and 1 base from J, leaving 6 bases between. The CDR3 DNA follows: TGTGCCAGCAGCGTGGCCAGCCAAGAGACCCAGTACTTC. Amino acid sequence: CASSVASQETQYF.

J is TRBJ1-4 and V is TRBV2; no clear D. The V gene lost 6 bases and the J gene lost 4 bases, with 12 bases spanning the gap. This CDR3 region has 14 residues. The germline gives CDR1 SNHLY, CDR2 FYNNEI. As DNA, the CDR3 is TGTGCCAGCAGCGGACGGACGAATAATGAAAAACTGTTTTTT. It codes for CASSGRTNNEKLFF.

The rearrangement uses TRBV7-6 and TRBJ2-2; TRBD1 is a possible D gene (6 bases). The V gene lost 6 bases and the J gene lost 4 bases, with 9 bases spanning the gap. CDR1 is SGHVS and CDR2 is FNYEAQ in the germline V gene. CDR3 length: 13 residues. The CDR3 reads CASSQQGTGELFF. CDR3 DNA: TGTGCCAGCAGTCAACAGGGCACCGGGGAGCTGTTTTTT.

The chain recombines TRBV6-1 with TRBJ2-1, with 8 bases identical to TRBD1. The V segment lost 8 bases and the J segment 2 bases; nucleotides outside the gene matches: 5. In germline, CDR1 is MNHNS, CDR2 SASEGT. The CDR3 is 14 residues long. The CDR3 spells CASRGTGAYNEQFF. CDR3 nucleotide sequence: TGTGCCAGCCGCGGGACAGGCGCCTACAATGAGCAGTTCTTC.

This clone was counted only a few times. The V call is TRBV7-9, the J call TRBJ1-1; D is unclear. Germline CDR1 SEHNR, CDR2 FQNEAQ (reference sequence). There are 14 residues in the CDR3. Between the trimmed V and J ends, which lost 2 bases and 1 base, there was a span of 8 bases. The CDR3 coding sequence is TGTGCCAGCAGCTTACCCGACGGGAACACTGAAGCTTTCTTT. As protein: CASSLPDGNTEAFF. Using reference TRBV7-9 and TRBJ1-1 for the parts outside the CDR3, the full variable domain is DTGVSQNPRHKITKRGQNVTFRCDPISEHNRLYWYRQTLGQGPEFLTYFQNEAQLEKSRLLSDRFSAERPKGSFSTLEIQRTEQGDSAMYLCASSLPDGNTEAFFGQGTRLTVV.

V is TRBV9 and J is TRBJ2-3; 11 nucleotides line up with TRBD1. The CDR3 covers 19 residues. Trimming at V came to 3 bases and at J to 2 bases, leaving 14 bases not matched to a gene. The germline V gene has CDR1 SGDLS and CDR2 YYNGEE. CDR3 nucleotide sequence: TGTGCCAGCAGCGCCCGGACAGGGGGCGATACAATATTCACAGATACGCAGTATTTT. It translates to CASSARTGGDTIFTDTQYF.

Points on this clone: This specimen includes other DNA sequences encoding the same CDR3. The V gene is TRBV7-2, the J gene TRBJ2-7, with TRBD2 as a possible D gene (6 bases). V was trimmed by 2 bases and J by 2 bases, leaving 7 bases between them. The CDR3 is made up of 13 amino acids. Looked up from germline, CDR1 is SGHTA and CDR2 is FQGNSA. CDR3 sequence reads: CASSLPGAYEQYF. CDR3 sequence (DNA): TGTGCCAGCAGCTTACCGGGGGCCTACGAGCAGTACTTC. The full variable domain, in which reference TRBV7-2 and TRBJ2-7 provide the parts outside the CDR3, is GAGVSQSPSNKVTEKGKDVELRCDPISGHTALYWYRQSLGQGLEFLIYFQGNSAPDKSGLPSDRFSAERTGGSVSTLTIQRTQQEDSAVYLCASSLPGAYEQYFGPGTRLTVT.

The rearrangement joins TRBV6-6 to TRBJ2-5, with D perhaps TRBD2 (6 bases). Deletions cut 0 bases from V and 7 bases from J, with 9 bases between. Germline CDR1 is MNHNY and CDR2 is SVGAGI (reference sequence). The CDR3 covers 13 residues. CDR3 bases: TGTGCCAGCAGTTACTCCTCGGGGGTGACCCAGTACTTC. This codes for CASSYSSGVTQYF.

The CDR3: CASSWQGAGTDTQYF. CDR3 bases: TGCGCCAGCAGCTGGCAGGGGGCCGGCACAGATACGCAGTATTTT. This rearrangement joins TRBV5-1 to TRBJ2-3; 8 bases map to TRBD1. The germline V gene encodes CDR1 SGHRS and CDR2 YFSETQ. The CDR3 totals 15 residues. V was clipped by 3 bases and J by 1 base; unmatched bases: 4.

The CDR3: CASSYDEGARNEQFF. CDR3 nucleotides: TGTGCCAGCAGTTACGACGAGGGGGCAAGGAATGAGCAGTTCTTC. The chain combines TRBV6-5 with TRBJ2-1; 7 nucleotides line up with TRBD1. This CDR3 is built from 15 residues. CDR1 and CDR2 from the germline V gene are MNHEY and SVGAGI. The V segment lost 2 bases and the J segment 7 bases; nucleotides outside the gene matches: 8.

The genes are TRBV28 and TRBJ2-3, with a weak D call TRBD1 (6 bases). CDR1 and CDR2 from the germline V gene are MDHEN and SYDVKM. The CDR3 extends over 14 amino acids. The V and J ends lost 6 bases and 2 bases respectively, with 12 bases between them. This chain's CDR3 is CASSRDKATDTQYF. As DNA, the CDR3 is TGTGCCAGCAGCCGGGACAAGGCCACAGATACGCAGTATTTT.

This clone appeared a few times. This chain connects TRBV10-3 to TRBJ1-5, with D possibly matching TRBD1 (5 bases). The germline V gene has CDR1 ENHRY and CDR2 SYGVKD. The ends were cut back, 2 bases at V and 7 bases at J, with 12 bases in the middle. This CDR3 is 14 amino acids long. The DNA of the CDR3 is TGTGCCATCAGTGAGGGGGGGGGATACCAGCCCCAGCATTTT. Translation gives CAISEGGGYQPQHF.

V usage is TRBV28 and J usage is TRBJ2-7; maybe TRBD2 (6 bases). CDR3 length equals 14 residues. Trimming removed 3 bases at V and 4 bases at J, with 13 bases between. CDR1 is MDHEN and CDR2 is SYDVKM in the germline V gene. CDR3 sequence: CASSFGGSIYEQYF. The CDR3 coding sequence is TGTGCCAGCAGTTTCGGGGGAAGTATTTACGAGCAGTACTTC.